This T cell receptor (beta chain) is drawn from a study of CD8 T cells in ankylosing spondylitis. Findings and limits, study-wide: The study identified a TCR beta motif of under ten highly homologous variants that appeared characteristic of ankylosing spondylitis blood. Disease-linked clones, CD8+, were relatively rare in peripheral blood. Matched ankylosing spondylitis synovial fluid reportedly showed significant enrichment of disease-linked clones.

A note on this clonotype: Its antigen is currently unknown.

The V gene end was trimmed by 5 bases and the J gene end by 3 bases; junction bases not matched to a gene: 4. CDR1 is SGHTA and CDR2 is FQGTGA in the germline V gene. This CDR3 region has 13 residues. 5'-RACE, quantitative and with molecular barcodes, yielded the TCR beta libraries. TCRdb analysed the 5' RACE reads with MiXCR anew, one entry per CDR3 protein. This sample has 300,000 to 350,000 distinct CDR3 sequences, with around 21% found just once. This receptor was obtained from a female donor with ankylosing spondylitis or in good health (not recorded which). The sequencing sample was made of blood, either unsorted or a sorted T cell fraction (not recorded which). The chain combines TRBV7-3 with TRBJ2-7; 7 nucleotides match TRBD1. The CDR3 DNA is TGTGCCAGCAGCATAGACAGGGACTACGAGCAGTACTTC. Translating it yields CASSIDRDYEQYF.